This TCR beta chain originates from a study of CD8 T cells in Susac syndrome (dated by TCRdb to between 2017 and 2020). Study-wide context: The study used repertoire sequencing to test whether antigen drove CD8+ T cell activation and differentiation in Susac syndrome. Clonality of the CD8+ T cell repertoire was compared between roughly 13 healthy donors, approximately 14 Susac syndrome patients and roughly 16 multiple sclerosis patients.

Peripheral blood CD8+ and CD4+ T cells from healthy donors, Susac syndrome patients and multiple sclerosis patients were profiled by high-throughput TCR beta sequencing. The multiple sclerosis controls were treatment-naive patients whose relapsing-remitting disease, either stable or active, fulfilled the revised McDonald criteria. Bulk CD8+ and CD4+ T cells were purified by magnetic negative isolation, while CD8+ TEMRA cells were enriched using FACS. Blood was drawn into EDTA tubes, processed within 24 hours, and PBMCs were isolated by density gradient centrifugation. PBMCs intended for TCR sequencing were cryopreserved in liquid nitrogen and thawed later in a water bath at 37 degrees C. Purity of sorted or isolated CD4+, CD8+ and CD8+ TEMRA cells was at least 90%. RNA was extracted using the RNeasy kit, and about 0.45 to 1 ug of the RNA was reverse transcribed with random hexamers. The immunoSEQ multiplex PCR assay, which covers 54 Vbeta and 13 Jbeta segments, was used to amplify TCR beta CDR3 regions. PCR amplification bias was corrected by using a synthetic template baseline for primer optimization and computational correction. The study's processing was this. Reads were annotated to V, D and J genes per IMGT and analyzed with immunoSEQ Analyzer, keeping only productive sequences. Clonality was calculated as one minus the Shannon entropy normalized by log2 of the number of productive unique sequences. For each patient and control, public and private clones were evaluated among the 100 most prevalent clones. Clones were defined as Susac-specific if absent from the healthy and MS cohorts, from 1052 published viral clones and from other ImmuneACCESS disease sequences. TCRdb ran its own pipeline on the public reads, namely fastp trimming at Q25 and MiXCR clone calling, and kept in-frame beta chains. Each CDR3 protein appears once, grouped with its most common genes and DNA. In this record, the V and J calls reflect TCRdb's handling and not the investigators' own analysis. The sample data list about 280,000 distinct CDR3 sequences, and 80% to 90% of these were observed just once. The ten most abundant clones make up about 0.11% of the sample.

Paper-wide results and their limitations: The study acknowledged that relatively few individuals were included in the TCR sequencing and HLA analysis.

With respect to this clonotype: Its recognized antigen is unknown. The sample holds no much larger clone one base away, and base qualities are not on file.

The TCR comes from a human donor with multiple sclerosis. The sequencing input was CD8+ T cells from PBMCs.

The sequence in DNA is TGTGCCAGCTCGTGGGGGGGCAATCAGCCCCAGCATTTT. This codes for CASSWGGNQPQHF. The sequence links TRBV27 to TRBJ1-5, and TRBD1 may be the D gene, going by 5 matching bases. In the germline V gene (reference sequence), CDR1 corresponds to MNHEY and CDR2 to SMNVEV. Cut back by 8 bases and 2 bases, the V and J ends lie 10 bases apart. Counted from cysteine to phenylalanine, this CDR3 has 13 amino acids. Only the CDR3 part of the read is kept: 39 bases, read in frame from the first base.